Below, 13 T cell receptor beta chains from the same sample are listed, as sequenced in a study of shared clonotypes between healthy human individuals. CD8 cells classed as naive were CD45RO-negative and positively selected for CCR7, excluding terminally differentiated effector memory CD45RA+ cells. The repertoire was sequenced with immunoSEQ multiplex PCR; TCRdb's copy has only in-frame clones and lacks some. The table has over 2,000,000 clones, just under 95% seen once. The sample comprised naive CD8+ T cells from PBMCs. These receptors originate from a man between 18 and 35 years old in good health. Some clones in this sample may be carry-over from other donors' samples.

The J gene is TRBJ1-5, the V gene TRBV5-5; D may be TRBD1 (6 bases). There are 15 residues in the CDR3. The V end was cut by 3 bases, the J end by 7 bases, with 17 bases between. Germline V gene lookup returns CDR1 SGHKS and CDR2 YYEKEE (reference sequence). Here the CDR3 DNA reads TGTGCCAGCAGCTCCCTATACAGGGACGGGCAGCCCCAGCATTTT. Translated, it gives CASSSLYRDGQPQHF.

This clone has a handful of counts. CDR3 protein: CASSPGTRSNQPQHF. CDR3 in DNA: TGTGCCAGCAGTCCCGGGACAAGAAGCAATCAGCCCCAGCATTTT. The genes are TRBV27 and TRBJ1-5, with TRBD1 as a possible D gene (6 bases). The CDR3 runs 15 residues. Germline CDR1 MNHEY, CDR2 SMNVEV (reference sequence). V lost 5 bases, J lost 1 base, and 12 bases lay in between.

The chain carries TRBV19 and TRBJ1-1; no firm D call. Germline lookup yields CDR1 LNHDA and CDR2 SQIVND (reference sequence). The CDR3 is 13 residues long. Trimming left V 4 bases short and J 7 bases short, with 13 bases between. The CDR3 is CASSTLGWSEAFF. The DNA for the CDR3 is TGTGCCAGTAGTACTCTGGGGTGGAGTGAAGCTTTCTTT.

CDR3 residues: CASSLSGGGRVYNEQFF. CDR3 DNA sequence: TGTGCCAGCAGCTTAAGTGGGGGGGGCCGAGTGTACAATGAGCAGTTCTTC. The V call is TRBV11-2, the J call TRBJ2-1, with D possibly being TRBD2 (7 bases). The V end was cut by 2 bases, the J end by 4 bases, with 18 bases between. CDR1 and CDR2 from the germline V gene are SGHAT and FQNNGV. The length of the CDR3 is 17 residues.

This chain connects TRBV5-6 to TRBJ1-5, with D maybe TRBD1 (6 bases). Trimming pared 5 bases from V and 4 bases from J, leaving 19 bases between. CDR3 size: 16 residues. The germline CDR1 and CDR2 sequences are SGHDT and YYEEEE. CDR3 sequence (DNA): TGTGCCAGCAGTAACGGACAGACTAACCCGAATCAGCCCCAGCATTTT. Its protein product is CASSNGQTNPNQPQHF.

This rearrangement joins TRBV7-3 to TRBJ2-7, with a tentative D call TRBD2 (5 bases). This CDR3 region has 13 residues. In germline, CDR1 is SGHTA, CDR2 FQGTGA. The V and J ends lost 5 bases and 3 bases respectively, with 11 bases between them. CDR3 loop: CASSPSRDYEQYF. The CDR3 DNA sequence: TGTGCCAGCAGCCCTAGTCGGGACTACGAGCAGTACTTC.

The chain links TRBV7-9 to TRBJ2-3, with D possibly matching TRBD2 (5 bases). The germline V gene has CDR1 SEHNR and CDR2 FQNEAQ (reference sequence). The ends were cut back, 8 bases at V and 2 bases at J, with 8 bases in the middle. There are 12 residues in the CDR3. The CDR3 DNA follows: TGTGCCAGCCAGCGGTCCACAGATACGCAGTATTTT. Its translation is CASQRSTDTQYF.

V usage is TRBV9 and J usage is TRBJ2-7; 9 bases map to TRBD1. The length of the CDR3 is 14 residues. Trimming cost V 5 bases and J 2 bases; bases outside gene matches: 5. The V gene's germline CDR1 is SGDLS and CDR2 YYNGEE. CDR3 amino acids: CASSIRDRAYEQYF. CDR3 sequence (DNA): TGTGCCAGCAGTATTCGGGACAGGGCCTACGAGCAGTACTTC. The full variable domain, in which reference TRBV9 and TRBJ2-7 provide the parts outside the CDR3, is DSGVTQTPKHLITATGQRVTLRCSPRSGDLSVYWYQQSLDQGLQFLIQYYNGEERAKGNILERFSAQQFPDLHSELNLSSLELGDSALYFCASSIRDRAYEQYFGPGTRLTVT.

This chain uses TRBV19 with TRBJ2-1, with 14 bases lining up with TRBD2. Germline trimming cut 5 bases from V and 8 bases from J; bases unmatched to any gene: 5. Looked up from germline, CDR1 is LNHDA and CDR2 is SQIVND (reference sequence). The CDR3 is 15 residues long. In DNA, the CDR3 is TGTGCCAGTAGTTTTGGACTAGCGGGAGGCTATGAGCAGTTCTTC. Encoded protein: CASSFGLAGGYEQFF.

The V call is TRBV4-1, the J call TRBJ1-2, with D possibly matching TRBD1 (5 bases). Germline-derived CDR1 and CDR2 are MGHRA and YSYEKL. CDR3 length equals 13 residues. V lost 5 bases and J 8 bases, leaving 15 bases between the germline ends. CDR3 loop: CASSEIREGGYTF. The CDR3 bases are TGCGCCAGCAGCGAAATCAGGGAAGGCGGCTACACCTTC.

This chain joins TRBV7-8 and TRBJ2-1; 7 bases line up with TRBD1. CDR1 and CDR2 (germline): SGHVS, FQNEAQ. The CDR3 consists of 15 residues. V was clipped by 5 bases and J by 5 bases; unmatched bases: 9. DNA of the CDR3: TGTGCCAGCAGCCTCTACAGGGGAAGGAACAATGAGCAGTTCTTC. Amino acids: CASSLYRGRNNEQFF. Together with reference TRBV7-8 and TRBJ2-1, the CDR3 gives the full variable domain: GAGVSQSPRYKVAKRGQDVALRCDPISGHVSLFWYQQALGQGPEFLTYFQNEAQLDKSGLPSDRFFAERPEGSVSTLKIQRTQQEDSAVYLCASSLYRGRNNEQFFGPGTRLTVL.

The chain combines TRBV27 with TRBJ2-1, with 9 bases lining up with TRBD1. Germline V lookup: CDR1 MNHEY, CDR2 SMNVEV (reference sequence). The ends lost 5 bases at V and 5 bases at J; junction bases unmatched: 7. This CDR3 contains 15 residues. The CDR3 here is CASSVTGGADNEQFF. Written as DNA, the CDR3 is TGTGCCAGCAGTGTAACAGGGGGCGCCGACAATGAGCAGTTCTTC.

The V call is TRBV10-3, the J call TRBJ1-2; TRBD1 aligns across 8 bases. CDR1 is ENHRY, CDR2 SYGVKD, per germline. V shed 10 bases and J 1 base; nucleotides not matched to a gene: 5. The CDR3 has 13 residues. CDR3 sequence: CATLTGGNYGYTF. The DNA of the CDR3 is TGTGCCACCCTAACAGGGGGTAACTATGGCTACACCTTC.